These 9 T cell receptor beta chains were all obtained from the same sample, sequenced in a study of graft-versus-host responses after intestinal transplantation. To release intraepithelial and lamina propria lymphocytes, the graft tissue was processed. Clones were sequenced by immunoSEQ multiplex PCR, and TCRdb holds only the in-frame ones, with some missing. Of about 5,200 clones in the sample, approximately 68% were seen once. The starting material was ileum tissue, obtained about 250 days after intestinal transplant. These receptors were obtained from a human patient who received an intestinal transplant, so some T cells may come from the graft donor.

The DNA for the CDR3 is TGTGCCAGCAGCCAGAATCCCGGGACTCCCGAAGGGATGTACGAGCAGTACTTC. This encodes CASSQNPGTPEGMYEQYF. V gene TRBV5-8 combines with J gene TRBJ2-7; D may be TRBD2 (6 bases). Germline V CDR1 and CDR2: SGHTS, YDEGEE. The V end was cut by 4 bases, the J end by 4 bases, with 27 bases between. The CDR3 totals 18 residues.

This chain links TRBV6-4 with TRBJ2-3, with TRBD2 matching over 8 bases. CDR1 MRHNA and CDR2 SNTAGT come from the germline V gene. This CDR3 has 16 amino acids. With 2 bases clipped from V and 6 bases from J, the junction kept 10 bases outside the gene matches. The CDR3 nucleotides are TGTGCCAGCAGTGACAAGGCGGGGGGAGGGTCGGATACGCAGTATTTT. Translated, it gives CASSDKAGGGSDTQYF.

The chain has TRBV6-4 and TRBJ2-2, with 7 bases identical to TRBD2. This CDR3 has 15 residues. After removal of 4 bases from V and 3 bases from J, the junction contained 5 bases not matched to a gene. Germline CDR1 is MRHNA and CDR2 is SNTAGT. The chain's CDR3 is CASSVSAGDTGELFF. CDR3 sequence (DNA): TGTGCCAGCAGTGTGTCTGCGGGAGACACCGGGGAGCTGTTTTTT.

V is TRBV9 and J is TRBJ2-5, with 10 bases that match TRBD2. CDR3 length: 16 amino acids. Trimming cost V 4 bases and J 7 bases; bases outside gene matches: 13. Germline V gene sequence: CDR1 SGDLS, CDR2 YYNGEE. The CDR3 reads CASSTSYSGGLRTQYF. The CDR3 DNA reads as TGTGCCAGCAGCACGAGCTATAGCGGGGGGTTAAGGACCCAGTACTTC.

This chain links TRBV19 with TRBJ2-1, with D tentatively TRBD2 (5 bases). This CDR3 spans 14 amino acids. The V gene lost 5 bases and the J gene lost 0 bases, with 8 bases spanning the gap. Germline values: CDR1 LNHDA, CDR2 SQIVND (reference sequence). CDR3 coding DNA: TGTGCCAGTAGTGCGAGCGGCTCCTACAATGAGCAGTTCTTC. Its protein is CASSASGSYNEQFF.

The chain has TRBV21-1 and TRBJ1-6; the table gives TRBD1 as D, unverified against the DNA. TRBV21-1 is reported as a pseudogene. The CDR3 spans 15 residues. This chain's CDR3 is CASSKVDRVNSPLHF. Here the CDR3 DNA reads TGTGCCAGCAGCAAAGTAGACAGGGTTAATTCACCCCTCCACTTT.

V usage is TRBV6-1 and J usage is TRBJ2-1; D is ambiguous. CDR3 length equals 15 residues. V gave up 4 bases and J gave up 0 bases, with 10 bases separating them. Germline CDR1 and CDR2: MNHNS and SASEGT. CDR3 region: CASSGAYNSYNEQFF. The CDR3 DNA sequence: TGTGCCAGCAGTGGGGCCTATAACTCCTACAATGAGCAGTTCTTC.

CDR3 region: CAWSGSVGGPQETQYF. The CDR3 DNA sequence: TGTGCCTGGAGTGGTTCGGTAGGGGGTCCGCAAGAGACCCAGTACTTC. The chain is built from TRBV30 and TRBJ2-5; TRBD1 is a possible D gene (6 bases). CDR3 size: 16 residues. From germline, CDR1 is GTSNPN and CDR2 SVGIG (reference sequence). Trimming took off 1 base at V and 2 bases at J, with 17 bases between the two ends.

This chain joins TRBV27 and TRBJ1-1, with a weak D call TRBD1 (5 bases). Germline V gives CDR1 MNHEY, CDR2 SMNVEV (reference sequence). The CDR3 is 13 residues long. Between the trimmed V and J ends, which lost 2 bases and 6 bases, there was a span of 10 bases. Written as DNA, the CDR3 is TGTGCCAGCAGTTTAAGACAGAGTCCTGAAGCTTTCTTT. As protein: CASSLRQSPEAFF.